The 9 T cell receptor beta chains below were found in one sample sequenced in a study of early T cells in non-severe SARS-CoV-2 infection. Via MiXCR, TCRdb re-called the 5' RACE reads, giving one row per CDR3 protein. Found here are around 100,000 distinct CDR3 sequences, 15% to 20% of them singletons; the top ten hold 0.95% to 1.5%. The sample was whole blood. These receptors were obtained from an adult who was a healthcare worker with PCR-confirmed SARS-CoV-2 infection or an uninfected control (not recorded which).

This clonotype was counted only a few times. The CDR3 loop reads CSGDRAHMNTEAFF. The CDR3 DNA is TGCAGCGGGGACAGGGCGCATATGAACACTGAAGCTTTCTTT. This rearrangement joins TRBV29-1 to TRBJ1-1, with 9 bases that match TRBD1. Germline V lookup: CDR1 SQVTM, CDR2 ANQGSEA. This CDR3 region has 14 residues. V dropped 7 bases and J dropped 0; count of bases not matched to a gene: 6.

This clonotype occurred a few times. The chain joins TRBV27 to TRBJ2-2, with 7 bases that match TRBD1. The V and J ends lost 4 bases and 1 base, in that order; junction bases with no gene match: 9. Germline assignment: CDR1 MNHEY and CDR2 SMNVEV (reference sequence). This CDR3 region has 17 residues. CDR3 region: CASSSPHAGGNTGELFF. In DNA, the CDR3 is TGTGCCAGCAGTTCCCCCCATGCAGGGGGGAACACCGGGGAGCTGTTTTTT.

This clonotype was seen a few times. CDR3 sequence reads: CASSYSTSGGRSSYNEQFF. DNA for the CDR3: TGTGCCAGCAGTTACTCGACTAGCGGGGGGAGGAGCTCCTACAATGAGCAGTTCTTC. This rearrangement joins TRBV6-2 or TRBV6-3 to TRBJ2-1, with 13 bases matching TRBD2. Per the germline V gene, CDR1 is MNHEY and CDR2 is SVGEGT. This CDR3 has 19 amino acids. Trimming at V came to 0 bases and at J to 0 bases, leaving 5 bases not matched to a gene.

The rearrangement links TRBV29-1 to TRBJ2-5, with 8 nucleotides matching TRBD1. This CDR3 comprises 15 residues. J was trimmed by 3 bases and V by 6 bases; bases with no gene match: 12. Germline loops: CDR1 SQVTM, CDR2 ANQGSEA. The chain's CDR3 is CSVRGTPGQEETQYF. As DNA, the CDR3 is TGCAGCGTGAGGGGGACGCCGGGACAGGAAGAGACCCAGTACTTC.

This clonotype was found a few times. One end of the junction fails to match germline, which may point to a read error. The chain recombines TRBV11-2 with TRBJ2-1; maybe TRBD2 (5 bases). The CDR3 totals 14 residues. CDR1 is SGHAT and CDR2 is FQNNGV in the germline V gene. CDR3: CASRDSPSNNEQFF. The CDR3 DNA sequence: TGTGCCAGCAGGGACTCCCCCTCCAACAATGAGCAGTTCTTC.

Only a few counts were recorded for this clonotype. The chain combines TRBV19 with TRBJ2-5, with D maybe TRBD2 (5 bases). Germline V gives CDR1 LNHDA, CDR2 SQIVND (reference sequence). V dropped 6 bases and J dropped 1 base, with 15 bases sitting between them. CDR3 length: 15 residues. The CDR3 nucleotides are TGTGCCAGTAGGCGTTCGAGCGGAGCCCAAGAGACCCAGTACTTC. This encodes CASRRSSGAQETQYF. Variable domain in full (rest from reference TRBV19 and TRBJ2-5): DGGITQSPKYLFRKEGQNVTLSCEQNLNHDAMYWYRQDPGQGLRLIYYSQIVNDFQKGDIAEGYSVSREKKESFPLTVTSAQKNPTAFYLCASRRSSGAQETQYFGPGTRLLVL.

This sequence joins TRBV10-2 and TRBJ2-3; TRBD1 might be the D (5 bases). CDR3 length equals 15 residues. V was cut by 7 bases and J by 4 bases, with 18 bases left in between. The V gene's germline CDR1 is WSHSY and CDR2 SAAADI. CDR3 sequence reads: CASKGSRVVADTQYF. In nucleotides, the CDR3 is TGCGCCAGCAAAGGCAGCAGGGTAGTGGCAGATACGCAGTATTTT.

This clonotype was seen repeatedly, ten times or more. The rearrangement links TRBV5-8 to TRBJ1-5, with D hard to call. The CDR3 is 16 residues long. Germline V gene sequence: CDR1 SGHTS, CDR2 YDEGEE. Trimming stripped 2 bases from V and 2 bases from J, with 14 bases between. DNA of the CDR3: TGTGCCAGCAGCTTCCGGGCTAGTTATGGCAATCAGCCCCAGCATTTT. Translating it yields CASSFRASYGNQPQHF.

The V call is TRBV20-1, the J call TRBJ1-1, with a weak D call TRBD1 (5 bases). The CDR3 sequence is 12 residues long. V was trimmed by 0 bases and J by 8 bases, leaving 10 bases between them. Looked up from germline, CDR1 is DFQATT and CDR2 is SNEGSKA (reference sequence). The CDR3 reads CSARDRNREAFF. As DNA, the CDR3 is TGCAGTGCTAGAGATCGTAACAGGGAAGCTTTCTTT.